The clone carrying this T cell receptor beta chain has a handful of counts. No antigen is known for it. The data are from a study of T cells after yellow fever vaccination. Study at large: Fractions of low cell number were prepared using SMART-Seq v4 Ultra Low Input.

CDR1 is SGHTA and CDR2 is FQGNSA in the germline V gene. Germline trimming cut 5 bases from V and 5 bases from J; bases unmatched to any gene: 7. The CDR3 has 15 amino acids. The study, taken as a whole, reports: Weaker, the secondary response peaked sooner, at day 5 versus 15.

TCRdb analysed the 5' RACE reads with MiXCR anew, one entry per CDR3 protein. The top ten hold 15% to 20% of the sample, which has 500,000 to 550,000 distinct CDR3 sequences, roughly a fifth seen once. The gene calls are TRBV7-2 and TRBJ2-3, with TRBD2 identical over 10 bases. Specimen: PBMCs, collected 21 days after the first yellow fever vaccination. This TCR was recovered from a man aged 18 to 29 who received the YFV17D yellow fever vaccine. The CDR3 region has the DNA TGTGCCAGCAGCCGGACTAGCGGACGGGGAGATACGCAGTATTTT. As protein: CASSRTSGRGDTQYF. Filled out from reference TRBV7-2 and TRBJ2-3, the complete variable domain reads GAGVSQSPSNKVTEKGKDVELRCDPISGHTALYWYRQSLGQGLEFLIYFQGNSAPDKSGLPSDRFSAERTGGSVSTLTIQRTQQEDSAVYLCASSRTSGRGDTQYFGPGTRLTVL.